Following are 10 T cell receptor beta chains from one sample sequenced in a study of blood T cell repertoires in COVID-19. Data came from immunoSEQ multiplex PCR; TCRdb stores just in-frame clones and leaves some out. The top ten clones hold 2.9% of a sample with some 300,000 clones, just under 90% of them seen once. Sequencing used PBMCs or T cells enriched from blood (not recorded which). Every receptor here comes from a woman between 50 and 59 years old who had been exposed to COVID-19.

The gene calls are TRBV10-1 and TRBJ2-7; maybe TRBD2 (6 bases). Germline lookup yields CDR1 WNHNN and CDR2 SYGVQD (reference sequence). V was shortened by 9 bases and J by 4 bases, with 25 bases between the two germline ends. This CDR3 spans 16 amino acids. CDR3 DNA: TGCGCCAGGGCACAAGTCGGAGGACGGGGGTCGTACGAGCAGTACTTC. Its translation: CARAQVGGRGSYEQYF.

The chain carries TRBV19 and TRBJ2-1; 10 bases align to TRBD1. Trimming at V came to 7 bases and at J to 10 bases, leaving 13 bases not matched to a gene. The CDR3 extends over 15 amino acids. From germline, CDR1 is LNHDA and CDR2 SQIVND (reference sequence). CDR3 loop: CASIEPGQGLGEQFF. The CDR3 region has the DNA TGTGCCAGTATTGAACCGGGACAGGGGCTTGGAGAGCAGTTCTTC.

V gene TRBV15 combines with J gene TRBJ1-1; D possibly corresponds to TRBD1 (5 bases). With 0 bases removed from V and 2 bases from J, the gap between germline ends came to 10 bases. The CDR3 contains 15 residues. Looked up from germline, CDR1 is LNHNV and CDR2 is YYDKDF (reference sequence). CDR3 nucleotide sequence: TGTGCCACCAGCAGAGATCTGCAGGGAAACACTGAAGCTTTCTTT. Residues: CATSRDLQGNTEAFF. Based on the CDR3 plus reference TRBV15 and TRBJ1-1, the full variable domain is DAMVIQNPRYQVTQFGKPVTLSCSQTLNHNVMYWYQQKSSQAPKLLFHYYDKDFNNEADTPDNFQSRRPNTSFCFLDIRSPGLGDTAMYLCATSRDLQGNTEAFFGQGTRLTVV.

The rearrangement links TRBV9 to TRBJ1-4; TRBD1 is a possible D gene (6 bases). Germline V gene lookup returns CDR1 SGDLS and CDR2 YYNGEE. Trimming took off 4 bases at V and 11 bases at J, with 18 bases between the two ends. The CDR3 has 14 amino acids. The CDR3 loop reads CASSSNRVGDKLFF. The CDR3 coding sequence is TGTGCCAGCAGCTCAAACAGGGTGGGTGACAAACTGTTTTTT.

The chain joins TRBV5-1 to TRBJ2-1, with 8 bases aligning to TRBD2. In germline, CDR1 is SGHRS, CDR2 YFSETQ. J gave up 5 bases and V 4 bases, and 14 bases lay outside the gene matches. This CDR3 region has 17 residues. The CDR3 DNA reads TGCGCCAGCAGCGACTTACTTGGCGGGGGGAAAAACAATGAGCAGTTCTTC. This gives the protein CASSDLLGGGKNNEQFF.

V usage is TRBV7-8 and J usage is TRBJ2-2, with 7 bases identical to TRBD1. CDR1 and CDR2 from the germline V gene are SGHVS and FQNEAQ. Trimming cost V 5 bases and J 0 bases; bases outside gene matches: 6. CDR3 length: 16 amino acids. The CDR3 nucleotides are TGTGCCAGCAGCCGAAGGGACAGCCCGAACACCGGGGAGCTGTTTTTT. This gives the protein CASSRRDSPNTGELFF.

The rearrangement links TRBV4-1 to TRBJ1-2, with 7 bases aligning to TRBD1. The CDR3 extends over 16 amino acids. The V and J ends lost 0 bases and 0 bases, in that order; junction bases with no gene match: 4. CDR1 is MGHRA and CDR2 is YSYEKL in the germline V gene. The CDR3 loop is CASSQDAQGTNYGYTF. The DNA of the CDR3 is TGCGCCAGCAGCCAAGATGCACAGGGGACTAACTATGGCTACACCTTC.

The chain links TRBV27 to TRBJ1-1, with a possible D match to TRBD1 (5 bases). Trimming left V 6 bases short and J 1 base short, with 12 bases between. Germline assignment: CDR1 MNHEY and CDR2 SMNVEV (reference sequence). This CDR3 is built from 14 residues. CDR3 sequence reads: CASSDQGPNTEAFF. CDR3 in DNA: TGTGCCAGCAGCGACCAGGGCCCGAACACTGAAGCTTTCTTT.

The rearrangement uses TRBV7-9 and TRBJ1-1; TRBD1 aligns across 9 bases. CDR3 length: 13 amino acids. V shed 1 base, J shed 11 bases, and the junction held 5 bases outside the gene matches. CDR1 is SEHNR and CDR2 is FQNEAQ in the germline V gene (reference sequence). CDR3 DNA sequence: TGTGCCAGCAGCTTAGGGGGACAGGGTTTGGCTTTCTTT. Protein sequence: CASSLGGQGLAFF.

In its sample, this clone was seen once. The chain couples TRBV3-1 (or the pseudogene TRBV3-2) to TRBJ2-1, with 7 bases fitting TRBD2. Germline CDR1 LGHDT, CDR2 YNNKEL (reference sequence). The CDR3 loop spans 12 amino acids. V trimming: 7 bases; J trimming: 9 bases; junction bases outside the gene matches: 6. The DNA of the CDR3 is TGTGCCAGCAACACGGGGGAGGGTGAGCAGTTCTTC. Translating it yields CASNTGEGEQFF.